Detailed here is one T cell receptor (beta chain). This sample is drawn from a study of blood T cell repertoires in COVID-19. Overall study context: Samples taken during acute and convalescent COVID-19 were collected in the United States, Italy and Spain. The cDNA or gDNA used as material had been derived from T cells, B-cell-depleted T cells, or PBMCs.

In the original analysis: How many nucleated cells were present was estimated from reference gene primer amplification. Profiled with immunoSEQ multiplex PCR; TCRdb holds only in-frame clones, not every one. That table gives V, J and clone size, and the DNA gave D and trimming. The profile shows approximately 330,000 clones, 80% to 90% of them singletons. The CDR3 runs 15 residues. V was pared by 5 bases and J by 7 bases, with 17 bases between. Germline loops: CDR1 SGHVS, CDR2 FNYEAQ. Enrollment of patients from Seattle took place during active infection, with longitudinal follow-up. The chain has TRBV7-6 and TRBJ2-2, with a weak D call TRBD1 (6 bases). This clonotype was sampled from a man aged 25-45 years with COVID-19, enrolled during active disease. Sequenced sample: peripheral blood. CDR3 bases: TGTGCCAGCAGCCCAAGGACAGAAATCGGCGGGGAGCTGTTTTTT. Translated: CASSPRTEIGGELFF.